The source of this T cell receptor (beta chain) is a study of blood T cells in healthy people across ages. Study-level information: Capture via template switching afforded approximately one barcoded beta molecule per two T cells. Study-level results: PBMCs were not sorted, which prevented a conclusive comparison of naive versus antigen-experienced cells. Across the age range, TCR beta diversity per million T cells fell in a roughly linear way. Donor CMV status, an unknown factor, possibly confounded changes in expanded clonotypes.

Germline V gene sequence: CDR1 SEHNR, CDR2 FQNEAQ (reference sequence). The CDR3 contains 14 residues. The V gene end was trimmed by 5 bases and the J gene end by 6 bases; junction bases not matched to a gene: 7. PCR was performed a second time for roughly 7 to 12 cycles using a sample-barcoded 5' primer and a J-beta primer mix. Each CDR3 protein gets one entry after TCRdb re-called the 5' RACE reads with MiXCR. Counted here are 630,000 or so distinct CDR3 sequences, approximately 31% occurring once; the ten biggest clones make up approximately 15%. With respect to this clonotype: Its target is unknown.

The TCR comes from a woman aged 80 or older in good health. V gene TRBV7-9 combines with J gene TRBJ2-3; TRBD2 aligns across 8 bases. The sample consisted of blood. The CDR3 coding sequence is TGTGCCAGCAGCCAACCATCGGGAGGGGATACGCAGTATTTT. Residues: CASSQPSGGDTQYF.